This paragraph reports one T cell receptor beta chain. Its antigen is undetermined. With 60 Vbeta and 13 Jbeta primers, the PCR was carried out. Authors' processing steps: There were about 88 million unique TCR beta chains by a later count, and approximately 10 million of them were shared. This table comes from immunoSEQ multiplex PCR, and its TCRdb copy is limited to in-frame clones, with some not included. V and J calls and clone size are given by that table; D and trimming were obtained from the DNA. The sample lists 35,000 to 50,000 clones, about 50% seen once, with around 10% in the top ten. CDR1 SGDLS and CDR2 YYNGEE come from the germline V gene. V gave up 7 bases and J gave up 1 base, with 12 bases separating them. The CDR3 covers 15 residues. The record originates from a study of cytomegalovirus exposure and HLA in healthy donors. Overall study findings and caveats: Through in vitro validation, three CMV-associated chains were shown to be specific for CMV antigens. Some V segments (TRBV6-2 and TRBV6-3 among them) were excluded as indistinguishable.

The source is a human donor in good health. The chain joins TRBV9 to TRBJ2-6, with a possible D match to TRBD2 (5 bases). Sequencing was performed on PBMCs. The CDR3 bases are TGTGCCAGCGGAGGCGCAGTTTCTGGGGCCAACGTCCTGACTTTC. Amino acids: CASGGAVSGANVLTF.